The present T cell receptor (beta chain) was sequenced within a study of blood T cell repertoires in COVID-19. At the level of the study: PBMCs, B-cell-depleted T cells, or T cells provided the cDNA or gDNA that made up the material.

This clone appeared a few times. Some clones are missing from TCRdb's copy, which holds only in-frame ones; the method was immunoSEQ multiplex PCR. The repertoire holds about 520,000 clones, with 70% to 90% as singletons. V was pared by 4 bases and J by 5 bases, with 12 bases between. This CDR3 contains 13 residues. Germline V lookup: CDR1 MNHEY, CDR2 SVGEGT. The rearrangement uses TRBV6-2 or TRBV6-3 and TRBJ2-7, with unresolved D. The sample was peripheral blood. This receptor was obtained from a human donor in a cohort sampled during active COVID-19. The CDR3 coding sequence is TGTGCCAGCAGTTGGAGCAGCAGCAACGAGCAGTACTTC. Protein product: CASSWSSSNEQYF.